This entry describes one T cell receptor (beta chain). Germline values: CDR1 LGHNA, CDR2 YSLEER. The trim removed 4 bases at V and 7 bases at J, leaving 14 bases unmatched. The CDR3 contains 18 residues. The sample belongs to a study of Ad26.COV2.S vaccination and SARS-CoV-2 variants. Study-level information: The authors gave Ad26.COV2.S intramuscularly, either once or twice 56 days apart.

Stated treatment: some 20 received Ad26.COV2.S at low or high dose, single or two shots; about five received placebo; per-sample allocation not given. Collection of samples fell on day 63 after the first vaccine or placebo injection. TCRdb's table, derived via immunoSEQ multiplex PCR, lists solely in-frame clones and lacks some. The profile shows 380,000 or so clones, 83% of them singletons. The chain is built from TRBV4-3 and TRBJ2-5; 14 nucleotides agree with TRBD2. The input for sequencing was peripheral blood, taken in a trial of Ad26.COV2.S vaccine versus placebo. This receptor was taken from a person between 18 and 65 years old who received the Ad26.COV2.S COVID-19 vaccine or a placebo. The CDR3 reads CASSLTPGLAGAYVTQYF. CDR3 nucleotides: TGCGCCAGCAGCCTCACACCGGGACTAGCGGGGGCCTATGTGACCCAGTACTTC.